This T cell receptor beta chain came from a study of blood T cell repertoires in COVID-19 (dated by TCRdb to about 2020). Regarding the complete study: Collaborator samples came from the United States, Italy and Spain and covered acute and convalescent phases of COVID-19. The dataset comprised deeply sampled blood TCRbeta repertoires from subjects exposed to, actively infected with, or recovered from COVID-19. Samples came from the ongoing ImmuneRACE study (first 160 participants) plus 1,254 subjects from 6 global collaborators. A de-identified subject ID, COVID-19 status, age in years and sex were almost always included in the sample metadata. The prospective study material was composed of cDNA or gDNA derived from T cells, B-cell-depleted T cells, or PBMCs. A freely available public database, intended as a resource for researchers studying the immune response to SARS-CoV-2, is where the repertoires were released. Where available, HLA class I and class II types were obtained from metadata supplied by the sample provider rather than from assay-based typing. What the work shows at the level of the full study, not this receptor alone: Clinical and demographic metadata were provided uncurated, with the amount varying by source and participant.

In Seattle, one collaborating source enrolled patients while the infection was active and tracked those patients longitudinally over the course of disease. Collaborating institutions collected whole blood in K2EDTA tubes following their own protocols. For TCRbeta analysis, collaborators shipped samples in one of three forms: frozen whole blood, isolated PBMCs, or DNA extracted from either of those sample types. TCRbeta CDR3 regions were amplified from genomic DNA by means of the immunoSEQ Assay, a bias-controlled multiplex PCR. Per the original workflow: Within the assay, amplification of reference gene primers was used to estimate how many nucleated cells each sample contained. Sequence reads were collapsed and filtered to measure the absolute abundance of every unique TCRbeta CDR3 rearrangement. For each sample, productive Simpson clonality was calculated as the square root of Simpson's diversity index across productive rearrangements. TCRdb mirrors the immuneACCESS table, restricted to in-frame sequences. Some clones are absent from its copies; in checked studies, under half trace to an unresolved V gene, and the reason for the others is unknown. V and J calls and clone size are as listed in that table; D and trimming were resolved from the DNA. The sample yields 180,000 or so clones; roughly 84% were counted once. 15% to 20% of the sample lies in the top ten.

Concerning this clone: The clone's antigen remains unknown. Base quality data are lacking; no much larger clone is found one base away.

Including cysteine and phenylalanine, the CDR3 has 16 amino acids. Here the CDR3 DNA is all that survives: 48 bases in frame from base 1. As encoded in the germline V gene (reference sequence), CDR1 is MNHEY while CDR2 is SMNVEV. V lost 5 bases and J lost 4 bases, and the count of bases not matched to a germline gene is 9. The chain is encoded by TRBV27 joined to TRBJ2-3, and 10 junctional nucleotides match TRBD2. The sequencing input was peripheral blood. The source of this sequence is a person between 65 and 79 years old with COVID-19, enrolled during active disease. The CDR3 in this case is CASSITSGAGPDTQYF. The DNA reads TGTGCCAGCAGTATAACTAGCGGGGCCGGACCAGATACGCAGTATTTT.